This T cell receptor beta chain was obtained from a study of blood T cell repertoires in COVID-19. For the study at large: Samples taken during acute and convalescent COVID-19 were collected in the United States, Italy and Spain. Sources were T cells, B-cell-depleted T cells, or PBMCs; the material itself was cDNA or gDNA.

Germline values: CDR1 SGHRS, CDR2 YFSETQ. The CDR3 is 13 amino acids. V shed 7 bases, J shed 7 bases, and the junction held 10 bases outside the gene matches. While infection was still active, Seattle patients were enrolled and then followed longitudinally. As originally analysed: Estimates of nucleated cell counts were drawn from the amplification of reference gene primers. TCRdb's copy holds only in-frame clones and misses some; the assay was immunoSEQ multiplex PCR. V and J calls and clone size are those listed in that table; D and trimming were worked out from the DNA. Of some 200,000 clones in the sample, approximately 90% were seen once.

The sample taken for sequencing was peripheral blood. The clonotype comes from a man aged 50-60 years with COVID-19, enrolled during active disease. The V and J genes are TRBV5-1 and TRBJ2-7; the match to TRBD1 covers 8 bases. The CDR3 sequence: CASHGQGAGEQYF. The DNA of the CDR3 is TGCGCCAGCCACGGACAGGGAGCGGGTGAGCAGTACTTC. The whole variable domain, remainder taken from reference TRBV5-1 and TRBJ2-7, is KAGVTQTPRYLIKTRGQQVTLSCSPISGHRSVSWYQQTPGQGLQFLFEYFSETQRNKGNFPGRFSGRQFSNSRSEMNVSTLELGDSALYLCASHGQGAGEQYFGPGTRLTVT.